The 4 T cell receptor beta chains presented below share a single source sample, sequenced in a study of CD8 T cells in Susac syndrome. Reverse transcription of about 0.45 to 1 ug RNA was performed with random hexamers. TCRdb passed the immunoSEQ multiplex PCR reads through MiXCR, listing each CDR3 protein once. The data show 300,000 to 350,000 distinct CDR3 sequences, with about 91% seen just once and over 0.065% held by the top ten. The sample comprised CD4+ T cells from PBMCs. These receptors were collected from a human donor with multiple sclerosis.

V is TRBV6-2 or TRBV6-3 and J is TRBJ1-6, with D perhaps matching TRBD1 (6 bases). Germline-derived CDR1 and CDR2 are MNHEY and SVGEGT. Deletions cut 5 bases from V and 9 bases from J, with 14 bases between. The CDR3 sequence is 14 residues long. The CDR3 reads CASSTTGPISPLHF. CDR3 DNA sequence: TGTGCCAGCAGTACCACAGGGCCGATTTCACCCCTCCACTTT.

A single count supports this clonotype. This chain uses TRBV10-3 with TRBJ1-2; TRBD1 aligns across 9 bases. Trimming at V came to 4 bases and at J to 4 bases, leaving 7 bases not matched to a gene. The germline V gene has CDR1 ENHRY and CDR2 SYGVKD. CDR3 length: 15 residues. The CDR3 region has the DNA TGTGCCATCAGTGGCGACAGGGGGGGTGGCTATGGCTACACCTTC. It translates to CAISGDRGGGYGYTF.

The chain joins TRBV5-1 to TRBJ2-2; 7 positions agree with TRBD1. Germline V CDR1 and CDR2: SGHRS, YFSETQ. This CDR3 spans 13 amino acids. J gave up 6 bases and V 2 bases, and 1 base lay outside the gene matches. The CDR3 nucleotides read TGCGCCAGCAGCTTCGACAGGGCCGGGGAGCTGTTTTTT. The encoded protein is CASSFDRAGELFF.

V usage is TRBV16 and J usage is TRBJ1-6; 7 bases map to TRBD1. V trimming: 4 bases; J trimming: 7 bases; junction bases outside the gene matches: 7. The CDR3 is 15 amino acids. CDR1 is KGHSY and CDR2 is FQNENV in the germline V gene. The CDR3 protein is CASSPTDRANSPLHF. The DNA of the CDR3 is TGTGCCAGCAGCCCCACCGACAGGGCAAATTCACCCCTCCACTTT.